This record concerns one T cell receptor beta chain sequence. This record belongs to a study of shared clonotypes between healthy human individuals. About the research overall: A couple of female and three male donors aged 18 to 49 were enrolled.

Per the germline V gene, CDR1 is SGDLS and CDR2 is YYNGEE. CDR3 length: 15 residues. With V trimmed by 0 bases and J by 5 bases, 6 bases remained unmatched. None of the donors, who were healthy HIV-negative adults, had recently had acute infections or vaccinations. Some clones are missing from TCRdb's copy, which holds only in-frame ones; the method was immunoSEQ multiplex PCR. In the table there are more than 1.2 million clones, approximately 98.5% of which are singletons. The chain employs TRBV9 and TRBJ2-7; 9 bases agree with TRBD1. Source material: naive CD4+ T cells sorted from blood. The subset here: CD45RA+ positively selected. This TCR derives from a man aged 25-45 years in good health. The CDR3 is CASSVGRDRVHEQYF. The DNA for the CDR3 is TGTGCCAGCAGCGTAGGGCGGGACAGGGTACACGAGCAGTACTTC.